The T cell receptor (beta chain) under discussion was sequenced for a study of Graves' ophthalmopathy and Graves' hyperthyroidism. Across the study: Peripheral blood was obtained at first diagnosis, ahead of any treatment.

J lost 6 bases, V lost 4 bases, and 2 bases had no gene match. The CDR3 totals 13 residues. Germline CDR1 and CDR2: KGHDR and SFDVKD. The authors amplified TCR beta CDR3 regions from RNA transcripts. HTBI primers served in a first-round RT-PCR, which a second-round multiplex PCR followed. TCRdb re-called the multiplex PCR reads with MiXCR, one entry per CDR3 protein. Of some 520,000 distinct CDR3 sequences in the sample, 13% to 15% were seen once. The sequenced material came from blood. The TCR originated in a woman under 40 with Graves' ophthalmopathy. The chain carries TRBV24-1 and TRBJ1-1; 9 nucleotides match TRBD1. This CDR3 reads CATSEGDRAEAFF. CDR3 nucleotides: TGTGCCACCAGTGAAGGGGACAGGGCTGAAGCTTTCTTT.